This is a list of T cell receptor beta chains from one sample in a study of blood T cell repertoires in COVID-19. Using immunoSEQ multiplex PCR, the repertoire was profiled, and TCRdb retains in-frame clones only, with some absent. The sample holds 150,000 to 200,000 clones, approximately 80% seen once. Input material: PBMCs or T cells enriched from blood (not recorded which). The origin of the receptors is a middle-aged man who had recovered from COVID-19. Both conserved end residues are trimmed from each CDR3. Each record gives: CDR3 protein, J gene, V gene.

ASSLSSSEQY,TRBJ2-7,TRBV5-1
ASRREASGFNEQF,TRBJ2-1,TRBV5-1
ASSPRQGAWADTQY,TRBJ2-3,TRBV5-6
ASSRVSGRASEQY,TRBJ2-7,TRBV7-2
ASSVRQAIYGYT,TRBJ1-2,TRBV7-2
ASSSVRGIRDYGYT,TRBJ1-2,TRBV11-2
ASSSILPPRPYEQY,TRBJ2-7,TRBV7-2
ASSPPGTGGIYGYT,TRBJ1-2,TRBV11-2
AWEQGDSNQPQH,TRBJ1-5,TRBV30
ASSELIGTGVGNYGYT,TRBJ1-2,TRBV25-1
ASTTQGETQRVWEQF,TRBJ2-1,TRBV19
ASSQVAGGGQETQY,TRBJ2-5,TRBV3-1/TRBV3-2
ASSFVGQQETQY,TRBJ2-5,TRBV5-1
ASSGTLAGGTDTQY,TRBJ2-3,TRBV2
ASSLGTGGPNSPLH,TRBJ1-6,TRBV7-9
ASSKTAGYEQY,TRBJ2-7,TRBV7-6
ASSRRVGSQH,TRBJ1-5,TRBV2
ASSFSTGNQPQH,TRBJ1-5,TRBV28
ASSPISGGLKITDTQY,TRBJ2-3,TRBV18
ASRPTISSHEQF,TRBJ2-1,TRBV11-2
ASRLSGLDGELF,TRBJ2-2,TRBV7-9